This T cell receptor (beta chain) is drawn from a study of blood T cell repertoires in COVID-19. Looking at the study overall: The United States, Italy and Spain supplied acute and convalescent COVID-19 samples. PBMCs, B-cell-depleted T cells, or T cells were the source of the cDNA or gDNA that made up the material.

The CDR3 has 13 amino acids. The germline V and J ends were trimmed by 3 bases and 8 bases, with 14 bases remaining between them. CDR1 is SGDLS and CDR2 is YYNGEE in the germline V gene. In the study's own analysis: Amplification from reference gene primers served as the basis for estimated nucleated cell counts. Profiling relied on immunoSEQ multiplex PCR, and the TCRdb table lists in-frame clones only, not all of them. Clone size and V and J calls were adopted from that table, with D and trimming inferred from the DNA. The sample has approximately 300,000 clones; roughly nine tenths are singletons.

The clonotype was recovered from a man aged 18-30 years with active or convalescent COVID-19. The V and J genes are TRBV9 and TRBJ1-2; D remains ambiguous. Sequencing input: peripheral blood. The CDR3 is CASSAKEGYGYTF. The CDR3, as DNA: TGTGCCAGCAGCGCAAAGGAGGGTTACGGCTACACCTTC. Supplemented by reference TRBV9 and TRBJ1-2, the full variable domain reads DSGVTQTPKHLITATGQRVTLRCSPRSGDLSVYWYQQSLDQGLQFLIQYYNGEERAKGNILERFSAQQFPDLHSELNLSSLELGDSALYFCASSAKEGYGYTFGSGTRLTVV.